What follows are 6 T cell receptor beta chains derived from one specimen sequenced in a study of response to subunit inactivated influenza vaccine. TCRdb itself ran the RT-PCR reads through MiXCR, one entry per CDR3 protein. Of about 780,000 distinct CDR3 sequences in the sample, less than 20% were seen once. The source was PBMCs from blood, collected 4 to 6 days after vaccination. These receptors were collected from a middle-aged man who received an inactivated influenza vaccine.

This chain joins TRBV29-1 and TRBJ2-7; D not resolved. Germline V gene data show CDR1 as SQVTM and CDR2 as ANQGSEA. The CDR3 has 11 residues. The V end was cut by 6 bases, the J end by 0 bases, with 6 bases between. CDR3 nucleotides: TGCAGCGTGTCGACCTCCTACGAGCAGTACTTC. Translation: CSVSTSYEQYF.

This clonotype came up a few times. The V call is TRBV6-5, the J call TRBJ1-2, with 8 positions matching TRBD1. The CDR3 consists of 14 residues. Germline V gene sequence: CDR1 MNHEY, CDR2 SVGAGI. Unmatched junction bases numbered 7, after V lost 2 bases and J lost 8 bases. CDR3 nucleotides: TGTGCCAGCAGTTACAATCGCAGGGGGCAAGGCTACACCTTC. Its translation is CASSYNRRGQGYTF.

This chain uses TRBV4-2 with TRBJ2-5; D not certain. Deletions cut 1 base from V and 10 bases from J, with 25 bases between. The CDR3 totals 17 residues. Germline loops: CDR1 LGHNA, CDR2 YNFKEQ. The CDR3 spells CASSQAPIGGAARVQYF. CDR3 nucleotides: TGTGCCAGCAGCCAAGCCCCAATTGGTGGCGCGGCTAGGGTCCAGTACTTC.

The sample holds many counts of this clonotype. The chain combines TRBV5-6 with TRBJ2-4, with D unclear. CDR1 is SGHDT, CDR2 YYEEEE, per germline. This CDR3 region has 16 residues. The ends were cut back, 0 bases at V and 0 bases at J, with 10 bases in the middle. In DNA, the CDR3 is TGTGCCAGCAGCTTGGTGATGGAGCTAGCCAAAAACATTCAGTACTTC. As protein: CASSLVMELAKNIQYF.

This clonotype was counted a few times. CDR3 nucleotides: TGCGCCAGCAGCCTGCGGAGGGGGAGCTCCTACAATGAGCAGTTCTTC. The encoded protein is CASSLRRGSSYNEQFF. The chain joins TRBV4-3 to TRBJ2-1; D is perhaps TRBD1 or TRBD2 (6 bases each). V dropped 4 bases and J dropped 0 bases, with 13 bases sitting between them. CDR1 LGHNA and CDR2 YSLEER come from the germline V gene. The CDR3 length is 16 residues.

This clonotype was counted only a few times. CDR3 protein: CSANEGGRYNEQFF. The CDR3 DNA sequence: TGCAGTGCTAACGAGGGAGGGCGTTACAATGAGCAGTTCTTC. The chain has TRBV20-1 and TRBJ2-1, with 7 bases fitting TRBD2. The CDR3 is 14 amino acids. The ends lost 4 bases at V and 4 bases at J; junction bases unmatched: 7. Looked up from germline, CDR1 is DFQATT and CDR2 is SNEGSKA (reference sequence).